The clone carrying this T cell receptor (beta chain) was seen at least ten times. MiXCR was run by TCRdb on the 5' RACE reads, yielding one entry per CDR3 protein. The sample has a few hundred thousand distinct CDR3 sequences, roughly 3.5% seen once. The entry originates in a study of T cells after yellow fever vaccination. The V end lost 2 bases, the J end lost 8 bases, and 13 bases lay between the germline ends. Per germline, CDR1 SGHDT and CDR2 YYEEEE. The CDR3 runs to 13 residues. This sample comprised PBMCs, obtained on the day of the yellow fever booster vaccination. The sequence was obtained from a man younger than 35 who received the YFV17D yellow fever vaccine. The V gene is TRBV5-6, the J gene TRBJ1-1, with a tentative D call TRBD1 (6 bases). CDR3 sequence: CASSFGDNHEAFF. CDR3 sequence (DNA): TGTGCCAGCAGCTTCGGGGACAACCACGAAGCTTTCTTT.